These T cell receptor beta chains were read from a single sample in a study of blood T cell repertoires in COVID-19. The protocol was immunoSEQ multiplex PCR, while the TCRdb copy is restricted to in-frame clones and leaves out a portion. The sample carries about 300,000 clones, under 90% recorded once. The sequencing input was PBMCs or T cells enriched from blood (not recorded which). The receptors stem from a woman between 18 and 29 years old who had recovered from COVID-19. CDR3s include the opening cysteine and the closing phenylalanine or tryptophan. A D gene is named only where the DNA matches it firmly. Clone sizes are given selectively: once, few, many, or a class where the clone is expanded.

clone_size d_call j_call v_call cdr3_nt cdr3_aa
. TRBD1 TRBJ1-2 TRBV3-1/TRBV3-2 TGTGCCAGCAGCCAAGAAATGGGACAGGGAAGTGACTATGGCTACACCTTC CASSQEMGQGSDYGYTF
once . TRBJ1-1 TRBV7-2 TGTGCCAGCAGCTTAGTTCCCGGGGGGAACACTGAAGCTTTCTTT CASSLVPGGNTEAFF
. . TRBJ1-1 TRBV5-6 TGTGCCAGCAGCTCCAGACAGTTCGCCATGAACACTGAAGCTTTCTTT CASSSRQFAMNTEAFF
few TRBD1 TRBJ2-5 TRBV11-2 TGTGCCAGCAGCTTCCTGGGACAGTATTTGGGGACCCAGTACTTC CASSFLGQYLGTQYF
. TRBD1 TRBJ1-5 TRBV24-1 TGTGCCACCAGTGATGCGAGGACAGGACAGCCCCAGCATTTT CATSDARTGQPQHF
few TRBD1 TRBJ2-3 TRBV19 TGTGCCAGTAGTATTCACCGGGACAGGGTCACAGATACGCAGTATTTT CASSIHRDRVTDTQYF
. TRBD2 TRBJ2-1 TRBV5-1 TGCGCCAGCAGCTTGGTAGCGACTAGCGGGAATGAGCAGTTCTTC CASSLVATSGNEQFF
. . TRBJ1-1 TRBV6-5 TGTGCCAGCAGTCAGGATATGAGCAGGCAAGCTTTCTTT CASSQDMSRQAFF
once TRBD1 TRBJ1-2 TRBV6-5 TGTGCCAGCAGTTTTGACAGGGAATATGGCTACACCTTC CASSFDREYGYTF
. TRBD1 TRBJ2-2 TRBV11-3 TGTGCCAGCAGCTTACTTCCGGGACAGGGGACCACCGGGGAGCTGTTTTTT CASSLLPGQGTTGELFF
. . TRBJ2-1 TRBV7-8 TGTGCCAGCAGCTCGGACAGATACAATGAGCAGTTCTTC CASSSDRYNEQFF
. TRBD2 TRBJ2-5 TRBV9 TGTGCCAGCAGCGTAGGATTCGCTAGCGGGGGGGTGGCGGAGACCCAGTACTTC CASSVGFASGGVAETQYF
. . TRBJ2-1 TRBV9 TGTGCCAGCAGCTTAGGAGGAGCGGACCTAAATTACAATGAGCAGTTCTTC CASSLGGADLNYNEQFF
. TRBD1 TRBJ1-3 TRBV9 TGTGCCAGCAGCCCCACCCTAGGACAGGGGCCTGGAAACACCATATATTTT CASSPTLGQGPGNTIYF
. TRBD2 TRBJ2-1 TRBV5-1 TGCGCCAGCAGCTCTCTAGCGGGGTTCGGCAATGAGCAGTTCTTC CASSSLAGFGNEQFF
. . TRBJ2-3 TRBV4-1 TGCGCCAGCAGCCCTGATAAATGGGGGGAGCTCAGCACAGATACGCAGTATTTT CASSPDKWGELSTDTQYF